These 20 T cell receptor beta chains were all obtained from the same sample, sequenced in a study of blood T cells in healthy people across ages. Then a second PCR, running about 7 to 11 cycles, was carried out with a sample-barcoded 5' primer and a J-beta primer mix. TCRdb re-derived calls from the 5' RACE reads in MiXCR, one entry per CDR3 protein. Seen here are about 800,000 distinct CDR3 sequences, 20% to 30% observed once, and the top ten hold approximately 3.7%. The same data also went into a second study, on T cells of mothers and their children.

The sequenced sample consisted of blood. The source is a boy between 10 and 17 years old in good health.

This clonotype was counted a few times. V and J are TRBV12-3 or TRBV12-4 and TRBJ1-6, with D possibly being TRBD1 (6 bases). The V end was cut by 3 bases, the J end by 9 bases, with 21 bases between. The CDR3 runs to 17 residues. The CDR3: CASSFGADRTSGSPLHF. CDR3 DNA sequence: TGTGCCAGCAGTTTTGGAGCCGACAGGACCTCAGGTTCACCCCTCCACTTT.

The table lists this clonotype with a few counts. This sequence joins TRBV20-1 and TRBJ2-3; D unresolved. From germline, CDR1 is DFQATT and CDR2 SNEGSKA (reference sequence). Trimming took 4 bases from V and 5 from J, leaving 7 bases between them. The CDR3 sequence is 11 residues long. The DNA of the CDR3 is TGCAGTGCTATGGTGGGAGATACGCAGTATTTT. Amino acid sequence: CSAMVGDTQYF.

This clonotype was observed a handful of times. The chain is built from TRBV6-6 and TRBJ1-1; TRBD1 is a possible D gene (6 bases). Trimming removed 8 bases from V and 5 bases from J, with 18 bases in between. This CDR3 region has 14 residues. The germline gives CDR1 MNHNY, CDR2 SVGAGI (reference sequence). CDR3 nucleotide sequence: TGTGCCAGCGACACCTTGACAGGCTCTACTGAAGCTTTCTTT. Translated, it gives CASDTLTGSTEAFF.

This chain links TRBV7-3 with TRBJ2-5; 7 nucleotides match TRBD1. The J call may not be correct, given that the DNA end is closer to TRBJ2-7. Germline loops: CDR1 SGHTA, CDR2 FQGTGA. This CDR3 spans 13 amino acids. The CDR3 coding sequence is TGTGCCAGCAGTTTCGACAGGGAAAACGAGCAGTACTTC. It specifies CASSFDRENEQYF.

Only a few counts were recorded for this clonotype. The chain recombines TRBV27 with TRBJ1-6, with 7 bases matching TRBD1. The junction had 5 bases not matched to a gene; V was cut back by 3 bases and J by 6 bases. CDR1 MNHEY and CDR2 SMNVEV come from the germline V gene (reference sequence). This CDR3 has 15 amino acids. This CDR3 is CASSLTQGLNSPLHF. Here the CDR3 DNA reads TGTGCCAGCAGTTTGACACAGGGGCTTAATTCACCCCTCCACTTT.

The chain combines TRBV7-9 with TRBJ1-3; D is undetermined. CDR3 length: 16 amino acids. The ends were cut back, 7 bases at V and 4 bases at J, with 20 bases in the middle. The germline V gene has CDR1 SEHNR and CDR2 FQNEAQ (reference sequence). The CDR3 sequence is CASNPRTLSTGNTIYF. DNA for the CDR3: TGTGCCAGCAATCCTAGGACCCTGAGTACCGGAAACACCATATATTTT.

This clonotype has just a few counts. V is TRBV2 and J is TRBJ2-7; perhaps D is TRBD1 or TRBD2 (5 bases each). CDR1 is SNHLY, CDR2 FYNNEI, per germline. Trimming shortened V by 9 bases and J by 0 bases, and 24 bases separated the two germline ends. The CDR3 covers 17 residues. DNA for the CDR3: TGTGCCAGAGCAGGGTCTACCGGGACCGCGAGCTCCTACGAGCAGTACTTC. It specifies CARAGSTGTASSYEQYF.

The CDR3 here is CSGGDREAFF. CDR3 nucleotide sequence: TGCAGCGGGGGAGACAGAGAAGCTTTCTTT. The gene calls are TRBV29-1 and TRBJ1-1; possibly TRBD1 for D (5 bases). The CDR3 loop spans 10 amino acids. V was shortened by 7 bases and J by 8 bases, with 11 bases between the two germline ends. In germline, CDR1 is SQVTM, CDR2 ANQGSEA.

This clonotype was counted between two and nine times. The chain is built from TRBV13 and TRBJ2-1; perhaps TRBD1 as D (5 bases). This CDR3 has 14 amino acids. The germline V gene has CDR1 PRHDT and CDR2 FYEKMQ (reference sequence). Between the trimmed V and J ends, which lost 3 bases and 0 bases, there was a span of 6 bases. CDR3 loop: CASSFQGSYNEQFF. The DNA of the CDR3 is TGTGCCAGCAGCTTTCAGGGCTCCTACAATGAGCAGTTCTTC.

This clonotype was observed a handful of times. The rearrangement uses TRBV5-1 and TRBJ2-5; D gene uncertain. The J call could be wrong; TRBJ2-7 is a better fit for the DNA end. This CDR3 is built from 13 residues. The germline gives CDR1 SGHRS, CDR2 YFSETQ. DNA for the CDR3: TGCGCCAGCAGTCTGGCAGGCTTGTACGAGCAGTACTTC. The encoded protein is CASSLAGLYEQYF.

The DNA of the CDR3 is TGTGCCAGCCGCGAAAGGGGGAACACTGAAGCTTTCTTT. It translates to CASRERGNTEAFF. V gene TRBV6-1 combines with J gene TRBJ1-1; D perhaps matches TRBD1 (5 bases). The germline gives CDR1 MNHNS, CDR2 SASEGT. The CDR3 is made up of 13 amino acids. V lost 8 bases and J lost 1, with 11 bases in between.

This clonotype was counted a few times. V usage is TRBV27 and J usage is TRBJ2-7; D unclear. This CDR3 region has 15 residues. The V and J ends lost 3 bases and 0 bases respectively, with 12 bases between them. Looked up from germline, CDR1 is MNHEY and CDR2 is SMNVEV (reference sequence). The CDR3 is CASSFQFKGSYEQYF. In DNA, the CDR3 is TGTGCCAGCAGTTTTCAGTTTAAGGGCTCCTACGAGCAGTACTTC.

This sequence joins TRBV12-3 or TRBV12-4 and TRBJ1-2; no clear D. Trimming stripped 3 bases from V and 4 bases from J, with 6 bases between. CDR3 length equals 12 residues. The CDR3 DNA sequence: TGTGCCAGCAGTTTCTTCCCCTATGGCTACACCTTC. This sequence encodes CASSFFPYGYTF.

This clonotype was found a few times. The rearrangement uses TRBV20-1 and TRBJ2-7; TRBD2 aligns across 9 bases. After removal of 3 bases from V and 6 bases from J, the junction contained 9 bases not matched to a gene. Germline CDR1 reads DFQATT; CDR2 reads SNEGSKA (reference sequence). This CDR3 spans 14 amino acids. The CDR3 spells CSASGVAGAGEQYF. Written as DNA, the CDR3 is TGCAGTGCTAGTGGAGTAGCGGGAGCAGGCGAGCAGTACTTC.

CDR3 region: CASSPTPSAWGNEQFF. For the CDR3, the DNA is TGCGCCAGCAGCCCCACCCCTAGCGCGTGGGGGAATGAGCAGTTCTTC. V and J are TRBV5-1 and TRBJ2-1, with D perhaps matching TRBD2 (6 bases). V gave up 4 bases and J gave up 7 bases, with 21 bases separating them. Germline CDR1 reads SGHRS; CDR2 reads YFSETQ. This CDR3 is 16 amino acids long.

In the case of this clonotype: At one end, the junction sequence differs from germline, possibly due to a read error. V and J are TRBV29-1 and TRBJ2-5, with 7 bases fitting TRBD1. Germline V gene sequence: CDR1 SQVTM, CDR2 ANQGSEA. The CDR3 consists of 12 residues. CDR3 amino acids: CNVDEGQEIQYF. For the CDR3, the DNA is TGCAACGTTGACGAAGGACAGGAGATCCAGTACTTC.

V is TRBV4-3 and J is TRBJ2-5; D remains ambiguous. CDR3 length: 15 residues. Trimming took 0 bases from V and 2 from J, leaving 10 bases between them. Germline V gene sequence: CDR1 LGHNA, CDR2 YSLEER. CDR3 amino acids: CASSQEGRAQETQYF. CDR3 nucleotides: TGCGCCAGCAGCCAAGAGGGCCGCGCTCAAGAGACCCAGTACTTC.

This clonotype appeared a few times. This chain connects TRBV11-2 to TRBJ2-1; weak D call: TRBD1 (6 bases). Trimming stripped 5 bases from V and 4 bases from J, with 12 bases between. This CDR3 has 14 amino acids. Germline values: CDR1 SGHAT, CDR2 FQNNGV. CDR3 nucleotide sequence: TGTGCCAGCAGCCCAACAACAGGGTACAATGAGCAGTTCTTC. Translation gives CASSPTTGYNEQFF.

V is TRBV20-1 and J is TRBJ2-5; the D gene is possibly TRBD2 (6 bases). The better agreement between TRBJ2-7 and the DNA end casts doubt on the J call. The CDR3 is 17 amino acids. Germline V gene sequence: CDR1 DFQATT, CDR2 SNEGSKA (reference sequence). CDR3 sequence reads: CSAYGSGEGSFSYEQYF. The CDR3 nucleotides are TGCAGTGCTTACGGGTCGGGAGAAGGATCCTTCTCCTACGAGCAGTACTTC.

This clonotype is a singleton in its sample. This sequence joins TRBV6-6 and TRBJ1-5; D not resolved. The V gene's germline CDR1 is MNHNY and CDR2 SVGAGI (reference sequence). V was clipped by 5 bases and J by 4 bases, with 9 bases between them. The CDR3 length is 13 residues. The CDR3 DNA is TGTGCCAGCAGTGGCCAAATTAATCAGCCCCAGCATTTT. Protein product: CASSGQINQPQHF.